This T cell receptor beta chain was obtained from a study of blood T cells in healthy people across ages. For the second PCR, which ran for about 6 to 11 cycles, a sample-barcoded 5' primer and a J-beta primer mix were used. From the 5' RACE reads, TCRdb called clonotypes with MiXCR, one entry per CDR3 protein. The table has some 940,000 distinct CDR3 sequences, under 35% seen once. Trimming removed 4 bases at V and 2 bases at J, with 12 bases between. Germline assignment: CDR1 LNHDA and CDR2 SQIVND (reference sequence). The CDR3 is made up of 14 amino acids. This clonotype has only a few counts. The data were also submitted as part of a second study, on T cells of mothers and their children.

This sequence was found in a woman in her forties in good health. The sequencing sample was made of blood. This chain links TRBV19 with TRBJ2-7; either TRBD1 or TRBD2 may supply D (6 bases each). For the CDR3, the DNA is TGTGCCAGTAGTAGCGGGACATCGACCTACGAGCAGTACTTC. It codes for CASSSGTSTYEQYF.